The 4 T cell receptor beta chains in this list originate from one sample, sequenced in a study of OX40 agonist ivuxolimab in advanced cancers. The table came from immunoSEQ multiplex PCR; TCRdb's copy has only in-frame clones and leaves some out. The sample lists about 79,000 clones; approximately 85% were seen once. The material sequenced was CD4+ or CD8+ T cells sorted from blood, taken in a trial of the OX40 agonist ivuxolimab. Receptors originate from an adult with an advanced solid tumor such as melanoma, head and neck, liver or kidney cancer.

V is TRBV30 and J is TRBJ2-1; D gene uncertain. With 0 bases removed from V and 9 bases from J, the gap between germline ends came to 12 bases. The CDR3 runs 13 residues. Germline V gene lookup returns CDR1 GTSNPN and CDR2 SVGIG (reference sequence). CDR3 in amino acids: CAWSVVFEGEQFF. DNA of the CDR3: TGTGCCTGGAGTGTAGTCTTCGAAGGTGAGCAGTTCTTC.

This sequence joins TRBV25-1 and TRBJ1-6, with unresolved D. Germline lookup yields CDR1 MGHDK and CDR2 SYGVNS. V lost 3 bases and J 7 bases, leaving 7 bases between the germline ends. The CDR3 loop spans 13 amino acids. The CDR3 protein is CASSEIENSPLHF. CDR3 nucleotide sequence: TGTGCCAGCAGTGAGATCGAAAATTCACCCCTCCACTTT.

The chain has TRBV30 and TRBJ2-1, with D possibly matching TRBD2 (6 bases). CDR3 length: 18 amino acids. V lost 2 bases to trimming and J lost 2 bases, with 22 bases between them. Germline CDR1 reads GTSNPN; CDR2 reads SVGIG (reference sequence). The CDR3 DNA is TGTGCCTGGAGTATTAGCGGTGGGGACTTGGGCACCTACAATGAGCAGTTCTTC. It yields the protein CAWSISGGDLGTYNEQFF.

This clone has a single count. The J gene is TRBJ1-5, the V gene TRBV30; 8 nucleotides line up with TRBD1. This CDR3 is 15 amino acids long. Trimming removed 1 base from V and 5 bases from J; junction bases left unmatched: 7. Germline CDR1 reads GTSNPN; CDR2 reads SVGIG (reference sequence). The CDR3 DNA sequence: TGTGCCTGGAGTGGATCGACAGGGGTTTATCAGCCCCAGCATTTT. This translates into CAWSGSTGVYQPQHF.